The present T cell receptor (beta chain) was sequenced within a study of blood T cell repertoires in COVID-19. Study overall: Samples representing acute and convalescent COVID-19 were sourced from the United States, Italy and Spain. From T cells, B-cell-depleted T cells, or PBMCs came the material, which was cDNA or gDNA.

Per the original methods: For nucleated cells, counts were estimated from reference gene primer amplification. Sequenced by immunoSEQ multiplex PCR; TCRdb stores in-frame clones only, minus some. From that table come the V and J calls and clone size; the DNA was used to work out D and trimming. The sample consists of 97,000 or so clones, 84% of them appearing once. The CDR3 totals 15 residues. Germline CDR1 MNHEY, CDR2 SMNVEV (reference sequence). Trimming cost V 1 base and J 1 base, with 10 bases left between them. The source material was peripheral blood. The sequence came from a man in his forties or fifties with active or convalescent COVID-19. The chain has TRBV27 and TRBJ1-1; D unclear. The CDR3 region is CASSLFSGRNTEAFF. DNA for the CDR3: TGTGCCAGCAGTTTATTTAGCGGACGGAACACTGAAGCTTTCTTT.